The source of this TCR beta chain is a study of T-cell reconstitution after alpha-beta-depleted transplantation in children. The library targeted TCRbeta and was prepared with unique molecular identifiers. In TCRdb, the PCR reads were re-called with MiXCR into one record per CDR3 protein. The profile shows 200,000 to 250,000 distinct CDR3 sequences, around 12% of them singletons. Trimming took 3 bases from V and 5 from J, leaving 15 bases between them. Germline values: CDR1 KGHSH, CDR2 LQKENI. The CDR3 is 15 residues long. This clonotype showed up many times. The clonotype comes from a human donor who donated a stem cell graft to a child with acute lymphoblastic leukemia. The sample was PBMCs from the stem cell graft donor, taken from the stem cell graft. V gene TRBV18 combines with J gene TRBJ2-3; tentative D call: TRBD2 (6 bases). For the CDR3, the DNA is TGTGCCAGCTCACCGCCAAGCCTGGGGGGAGATACGCAGTATTTT. Residues: CASSPPSLGGDTQYF.